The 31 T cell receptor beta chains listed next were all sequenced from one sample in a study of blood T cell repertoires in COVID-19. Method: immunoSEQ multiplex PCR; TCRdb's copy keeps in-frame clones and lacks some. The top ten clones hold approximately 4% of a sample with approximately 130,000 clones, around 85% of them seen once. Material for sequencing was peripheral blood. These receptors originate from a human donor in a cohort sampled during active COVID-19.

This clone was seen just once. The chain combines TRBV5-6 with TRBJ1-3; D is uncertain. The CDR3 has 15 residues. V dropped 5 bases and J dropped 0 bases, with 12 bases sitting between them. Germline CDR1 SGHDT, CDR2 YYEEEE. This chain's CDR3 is CASSPGLYSGNTIYF. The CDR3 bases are TGTGCCAGCAGTCCCGGACTCTACTCTGGAAACACCATATATTTT.

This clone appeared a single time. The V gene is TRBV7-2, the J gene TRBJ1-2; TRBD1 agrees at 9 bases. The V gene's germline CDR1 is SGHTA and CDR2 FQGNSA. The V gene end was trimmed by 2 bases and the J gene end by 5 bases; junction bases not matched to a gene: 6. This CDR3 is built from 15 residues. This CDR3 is CASSLFTGGLYGYTF. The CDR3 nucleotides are TGTGCCAGCAGCTTATTCACAGGGGGCTTGTATGGCTACACCTTC.

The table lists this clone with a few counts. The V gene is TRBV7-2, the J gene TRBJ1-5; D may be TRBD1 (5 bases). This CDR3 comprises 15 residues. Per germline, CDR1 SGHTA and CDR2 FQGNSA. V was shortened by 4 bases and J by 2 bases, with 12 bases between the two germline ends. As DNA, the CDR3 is TGTGCCAGCAGCTCCGGGGGGGTTGGCAATCAGCCCCAGCATTTT. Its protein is CASSSGGVGNQPQHF.

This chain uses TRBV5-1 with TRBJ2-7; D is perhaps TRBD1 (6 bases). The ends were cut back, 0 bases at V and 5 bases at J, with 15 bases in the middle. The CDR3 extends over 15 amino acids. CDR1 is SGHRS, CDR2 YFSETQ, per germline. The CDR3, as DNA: TGCGCCAGCAGCTTGGTATTGGGGGACAACAACGAGCAGTACTTC. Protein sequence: CASSLVLGDNNEQYF.

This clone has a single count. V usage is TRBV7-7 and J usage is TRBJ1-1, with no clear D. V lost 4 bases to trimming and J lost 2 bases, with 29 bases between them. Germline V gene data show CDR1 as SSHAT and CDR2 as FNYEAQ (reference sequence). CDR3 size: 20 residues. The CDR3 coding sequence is TGTGCCAGCAGCTCCGGCTGGGCCCTCCTGCGTTTCAAGAGAAACACTGAAGCTTTCTTT. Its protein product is CASSSGWALLRFKRNTEAFF. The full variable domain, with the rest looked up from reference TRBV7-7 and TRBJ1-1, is GAGVSQSPRYKVTKRGQDVTLRCDPISSHATLYWYQQALGQGPEFLTYFNYEAQPDKSGLPSDRFSAERPEGSISTLTIQRTEQRDSAMYRCASSSGWALLRFKRNTEAFFGQGTRLTVV.

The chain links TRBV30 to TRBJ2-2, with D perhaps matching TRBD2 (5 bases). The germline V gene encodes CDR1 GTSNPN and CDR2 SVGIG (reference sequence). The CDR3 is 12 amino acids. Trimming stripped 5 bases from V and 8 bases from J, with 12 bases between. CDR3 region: CAWGSTGGELFF. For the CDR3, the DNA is TGTGCCTGGGGCTCCACGGGGGGGGAGCTGTTTTTT. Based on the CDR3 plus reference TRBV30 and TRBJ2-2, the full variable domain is SQTIHQWPATLVQPVGSPLSLECTVEGTSNPNLYWYRQAAGRGLQLLFYSVGIGQISSEVPQNLSASRPQDRQFILSSKKLLLSDSGFYLCAWGSTGGELFFGEGSRLTVL.

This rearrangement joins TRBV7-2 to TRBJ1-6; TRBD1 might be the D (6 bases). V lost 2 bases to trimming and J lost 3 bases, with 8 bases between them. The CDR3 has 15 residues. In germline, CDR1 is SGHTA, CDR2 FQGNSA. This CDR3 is CASSLRTDYNSPLHF. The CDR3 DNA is TGTGCCAGCAGCTTAAGGACAGACTATAATTCACCCCTCCACTTT.

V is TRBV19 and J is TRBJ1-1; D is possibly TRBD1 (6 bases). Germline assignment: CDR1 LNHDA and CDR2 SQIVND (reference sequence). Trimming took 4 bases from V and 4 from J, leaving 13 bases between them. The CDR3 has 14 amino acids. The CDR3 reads CASSTGAGGTEAFF. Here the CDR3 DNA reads TGTGCCAGTAGTACAGGGGCGGGCGGCACTGAAGCTTTCTTT.

The CDR3 sequence: CASSVAGEETQYF. DNA for the CDR3: TGTGCCAGCAGCGTAGCGGGGGAAGAGACCCAGTACTTC. The V gene is TRBV9, the J gene TRBJ2-5; D might be TRBD2 (6 bases). V was cut by 0 bases and J by 3 bases, with 6 bases left in between. The CDR3 totals 13 residues. Germline loops: CDR1 SGDLS, CDR2 YYNGEE. Full variable domain (rest looked up from reference TRBV9 and TRBJ2-5): DSGVTQTPKHLITATGQRVTLRCSPRSGDLSVYWYQQSLDQGLQFLIQYYNGEERAKGNILERFSAQQFPDLHSELNLSSLELGDSALYFCASSVAGEETQYFGPGTRLLVL.

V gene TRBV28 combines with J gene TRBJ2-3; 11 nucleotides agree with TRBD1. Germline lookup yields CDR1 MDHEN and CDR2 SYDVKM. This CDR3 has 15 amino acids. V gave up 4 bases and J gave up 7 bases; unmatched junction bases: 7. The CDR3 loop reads CASSSFGTGGYTQYF. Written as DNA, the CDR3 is TGTGCCAGCAGTTCCTTCGGGACAGGGGGATATACGCAGTATTTT.

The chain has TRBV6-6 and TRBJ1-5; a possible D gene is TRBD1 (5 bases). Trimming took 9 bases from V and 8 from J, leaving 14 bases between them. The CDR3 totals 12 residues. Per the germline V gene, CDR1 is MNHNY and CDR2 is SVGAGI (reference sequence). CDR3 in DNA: TGTGCCAGTAGGGGAGGGATCGAGCCCCAGCATTTT. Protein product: CASRGGIEPQHF.

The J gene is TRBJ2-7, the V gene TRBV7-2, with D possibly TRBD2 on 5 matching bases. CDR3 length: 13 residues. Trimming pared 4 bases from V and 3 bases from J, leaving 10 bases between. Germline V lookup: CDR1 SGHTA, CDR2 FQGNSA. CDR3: CASSYGIGYEQYV. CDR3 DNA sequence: TGTGCCAGCAGCTACGGGATCGGCTACGAGCAGTACGTC.

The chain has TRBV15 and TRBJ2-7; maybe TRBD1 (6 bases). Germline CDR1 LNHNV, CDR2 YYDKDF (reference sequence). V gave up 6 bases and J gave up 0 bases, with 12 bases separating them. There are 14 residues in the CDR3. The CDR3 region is CATSRADSSYEQYF. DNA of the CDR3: TGTGCCACCAGTAGGGCGGACAGCTCCTACGAGCAGTACTTC.

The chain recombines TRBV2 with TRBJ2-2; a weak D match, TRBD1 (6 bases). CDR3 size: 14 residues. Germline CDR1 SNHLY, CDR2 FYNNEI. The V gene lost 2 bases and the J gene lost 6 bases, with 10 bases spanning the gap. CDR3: CASSENRAAGELFF. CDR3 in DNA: TGTGCCAGCAGTGAAAACAGGGCGGCCGGGGAGCTGTTTTTT.

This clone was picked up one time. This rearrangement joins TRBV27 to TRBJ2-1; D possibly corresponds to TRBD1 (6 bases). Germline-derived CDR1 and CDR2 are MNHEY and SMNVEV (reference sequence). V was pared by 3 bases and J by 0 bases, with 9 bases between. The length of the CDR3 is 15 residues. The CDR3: CASSFDRSSYNEQFF. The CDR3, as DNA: TGTGCCAGCAGTTTCGACAGGAGCTCCTACAATGAGCAGTTCTTC.

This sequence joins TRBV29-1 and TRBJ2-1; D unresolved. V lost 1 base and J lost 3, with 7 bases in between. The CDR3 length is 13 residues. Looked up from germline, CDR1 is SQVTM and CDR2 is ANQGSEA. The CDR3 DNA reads TGCAGCGTTGAAGTACCACTCTACAATGAGCAGTTCTTC. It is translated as CSVEVPLYNEQFF.

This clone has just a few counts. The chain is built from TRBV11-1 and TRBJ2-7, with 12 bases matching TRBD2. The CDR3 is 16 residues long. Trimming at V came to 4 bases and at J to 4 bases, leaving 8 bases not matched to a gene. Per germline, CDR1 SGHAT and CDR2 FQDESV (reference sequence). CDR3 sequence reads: CASSSDLGLAGYEQYF. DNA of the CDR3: TGTGCCAGCAGCTCCGACTTGGGACTAGCGGGTTACGAGCAGTACTTC.

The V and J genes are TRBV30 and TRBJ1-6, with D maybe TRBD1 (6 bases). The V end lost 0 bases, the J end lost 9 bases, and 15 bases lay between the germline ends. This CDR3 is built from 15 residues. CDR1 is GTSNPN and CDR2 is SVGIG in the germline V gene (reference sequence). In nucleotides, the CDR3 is TGTGCCTGGAGTGTATCCCACAGGGAAGGTTCACCCCTCCACTTT. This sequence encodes CAWSVSHREGSPLHF.

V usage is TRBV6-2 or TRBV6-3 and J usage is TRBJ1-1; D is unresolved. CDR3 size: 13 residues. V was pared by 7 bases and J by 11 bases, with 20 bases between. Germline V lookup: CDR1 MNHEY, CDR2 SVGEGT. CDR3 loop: CASIPNRVGRAFF. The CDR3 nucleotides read TGTGCCAGCATCCCAAACCGGGTGGGTAGGGCTTTCTTT.

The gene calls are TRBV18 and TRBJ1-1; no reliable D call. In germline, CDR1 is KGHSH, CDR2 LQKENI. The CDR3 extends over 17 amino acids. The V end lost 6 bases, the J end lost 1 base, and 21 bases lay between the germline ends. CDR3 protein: CASSLLSLALENTEAFF. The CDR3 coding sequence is TGTGCCAGCTCTCTCCTCTCTTTAGCGTTAGAGAACACTGAAGCTTTCTTT.

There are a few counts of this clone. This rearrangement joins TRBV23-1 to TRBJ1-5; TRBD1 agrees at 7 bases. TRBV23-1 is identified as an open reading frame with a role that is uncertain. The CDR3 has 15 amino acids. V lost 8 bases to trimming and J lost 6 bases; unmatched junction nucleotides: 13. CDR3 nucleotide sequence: TGCGCCAGCGATCAAGAGGGGGCGCGGGGTCAGCCCCAGCATTTT. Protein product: CASDQEGARGQPQHF.

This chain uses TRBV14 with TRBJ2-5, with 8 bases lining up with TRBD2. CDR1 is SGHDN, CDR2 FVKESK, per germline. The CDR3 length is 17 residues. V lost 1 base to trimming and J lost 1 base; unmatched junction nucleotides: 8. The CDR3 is CASSQGWLAGGQETQYF. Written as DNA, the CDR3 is TGTGCCAGCAGCCAAGGATGGCTTGCGGGGGGCCAAGAGACCCAGTACTTC.

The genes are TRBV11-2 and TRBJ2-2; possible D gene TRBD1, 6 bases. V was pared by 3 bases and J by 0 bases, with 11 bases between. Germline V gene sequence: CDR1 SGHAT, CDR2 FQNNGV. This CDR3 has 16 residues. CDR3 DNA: TGTGCCAGCAGCTTTGGACAGCCCACGAACACCGGGGAGCTGTTTTTT. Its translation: CASSFGQPTNTGELFF. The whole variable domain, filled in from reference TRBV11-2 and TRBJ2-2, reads EAGVAQSPRYKIIEKRQSVAFWCNPISGHATLYWYQQILGQGPKLLIQFQNNGVVDDSQLPKDRFSAERLKGVDSTLKIQPAKLEDSAVYLCASSFGQPTNTGELFFGEGSRLTVL.

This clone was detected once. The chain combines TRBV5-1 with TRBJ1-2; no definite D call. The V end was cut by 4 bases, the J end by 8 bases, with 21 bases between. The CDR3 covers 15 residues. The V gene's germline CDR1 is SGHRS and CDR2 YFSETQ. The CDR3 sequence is CASSLETRSSEGYTF. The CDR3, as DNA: TGCGCCAGCAGCCTGGAGACGAGGTCGAGTGAGGGCTACACCTTC.

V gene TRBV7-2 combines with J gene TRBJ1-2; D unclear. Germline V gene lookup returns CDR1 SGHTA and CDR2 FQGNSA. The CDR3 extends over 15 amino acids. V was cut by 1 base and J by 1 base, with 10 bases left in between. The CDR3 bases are TGTGCCAGCAGCTTAGAGCGGAATAATAACTATGGCTACACCTTC. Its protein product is CASSLERNNNYGYTF.

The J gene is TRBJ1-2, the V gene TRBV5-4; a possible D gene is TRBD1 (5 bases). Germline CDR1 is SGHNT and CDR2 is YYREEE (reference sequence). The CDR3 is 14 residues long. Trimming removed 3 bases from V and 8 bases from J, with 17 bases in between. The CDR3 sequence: CASSSPGWGTGYTF. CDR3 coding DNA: TGTGCCAGCAGCTCACCAGGGTGGGGTACAGGCTACACCTTC.

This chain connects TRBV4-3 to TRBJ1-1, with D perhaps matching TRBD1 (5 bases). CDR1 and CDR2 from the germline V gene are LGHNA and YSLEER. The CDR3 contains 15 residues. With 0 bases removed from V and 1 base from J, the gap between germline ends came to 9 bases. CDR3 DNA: TGCGCCAGCAGCCAAGAGCCGGGGGAGAACACTGAAGCTTTCTTT. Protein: CASSQEPGENTEAFF.

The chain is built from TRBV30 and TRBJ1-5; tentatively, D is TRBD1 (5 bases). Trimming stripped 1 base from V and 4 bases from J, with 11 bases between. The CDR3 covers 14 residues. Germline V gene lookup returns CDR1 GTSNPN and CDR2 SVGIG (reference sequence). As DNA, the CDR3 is TGTGCCTGGAGTGAGGTGGCAGGGAATCAGCCCCAGCATTTT. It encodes CAWSEVAGNQPQHF.

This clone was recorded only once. The CDR3 region is CASSPGNQPQHF. The CDR3 DNA is TGTGCCAGCAGTCCGGGGAATCAGCCCCAGCATTTT. V is TRBV6-5 and J is TRBJ1-5; D remains ambiguous. The CDR3 totals 12 residues. V was shortened by 5 bases and J by 4 bases, with 6 bases between the two germline ends. In germline, CDR1 is MNHEY, CDR2 SVGAGI.

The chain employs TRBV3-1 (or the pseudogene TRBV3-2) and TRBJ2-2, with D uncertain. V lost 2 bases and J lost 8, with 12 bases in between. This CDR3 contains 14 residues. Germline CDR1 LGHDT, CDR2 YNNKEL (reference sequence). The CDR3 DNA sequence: TGTGCCAGCAGCCAATACGCGAAAAAGGGGGAGCTGTTTTTT. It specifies CASSQYAKKGELFF.

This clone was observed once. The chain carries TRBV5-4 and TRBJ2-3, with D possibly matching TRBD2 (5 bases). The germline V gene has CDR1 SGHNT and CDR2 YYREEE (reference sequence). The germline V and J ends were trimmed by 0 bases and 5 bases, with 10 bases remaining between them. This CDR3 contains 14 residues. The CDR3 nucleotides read TGTGCCAGCAGCTTGGAAGGAGGTAGAGATACGCAGTATTTT. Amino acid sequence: CASSLEGGRDTQYF. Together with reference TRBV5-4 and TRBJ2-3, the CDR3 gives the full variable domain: ETGVTQSPTHLIKTRGQQVTLRCSSQSGHNTVSWYQQALGQGPQFIFQYYREEENGRGNFPPRFSGLQFPNYSSELNVNALELDDSALYLCASSLEGGRDTQYFGPGTRLTVL.